This T cell receptor (beta chain) appears in the sequencing data of a study of CD8 T cells in ankylosing spondylitis. V was pared by 7 bases and J by 7 bases, with 14 bases between. Per germline, CDR1 MDHEN and CDR2 SYDVKM. The CDR3 has 12 amino acids. Concerning this clonotype itself: Its antigen is as yet unknown.

General study results and limits: Apparently characteristic of ankylosing spondylitis blood was a TCR beta motif (eight highly homologous variants). Past studies reported some motif variants in reactive arthritis synovial fluid and blood. Within matched ankylosing spondylitis synovial fluid, disease-linked clones were reportedly significantly enriched.

Molecular-barcoded quantitative 5'-RACE produced these TCR beta libraries. TCRdb reprocessed the 5' RACE reads with MiXCR, giving one entry per CDR3 protein. The sample includes more than 650,000 distinct CDR3 sequences, around 11% of them seen just once. Sequencing input: blood, either unsorted or a sorted T cell fraction (not recorded which). The chain employs TRBV28 and TRBJ2-7; perhaps TRBD2 as D (5 bases). The TCR comes from a male donor with ankylosing spondylitis. The CDR3 loop is CASTGHGEEQYF. The CDR3 region has the DNA TGTGCCAGCACCGGCCACGGGGAAGAGCAGTACTTC.